This TCR beta chain was obtained from a study of T cell responses to AZD1222 COVID-19 vaccine. Study findings and constraints: The donor group comprised mostly white British people and more females; the analysis possibly underestimated clonal diversity. Epitopes outside B.1.351 and B.1.1.7 mutated regions reportedly drew nearly half of spike TCRs. There were vaccine-associated CD4 TCRs across spike, dominant at 160-218 and 743-854.

The protocol was immunoSEQ multiplex PCR, while the TCRdb copy is restricted to in-frame clones and leaves out a portion. Counted here are over 95,000 clones, around nine tenths occurring once; the ten biggest clones make up about 12%. This CDR3 comprises 16 residues. In regard to this clone: As yet, its antigen is unknown.

The sequencing here drew on peripheral blood, taken on day 0 of AZD1222 vaccination. This clonotype was obtained from an adult in good health. The genes are TRBV21-1 and TRBJ2-7; the table's D call of TRBD2 was not tested on the DNA. TRBV21-1 is marked as a pseudogene. The CDR3 loop is CASSMRGVGGRIEQYF. In nucleotides, the CDR3 is TGTGCCAGCAGCATGAGAGGGGTGGGAGGAAGGATCGAGCAGTACTTC.